This T cell receptor (beta chain) was profiled in a study of shared clonotypes between healthy human individuals. Whole-study context: CD4 naive cells filled three plates per donor, CD4 memory three, CD8 naive two and CD8 memory one.

To note about this clone: Its target is unknown.

Study-wide results and caveats: Sequencing depth was a factor that was expected to affect clonotype sharing among donors.

Clones were read by immunoSEQ multiplex PCR, and TCRdb kept only the in-frame ones, dropping some. Here the sample spans about 1.5 million clones, 95% to 99% being singletons. The CDR3 runs 16 residues. Per germline, CDR1 LNHDA and CDR2 SQIVND (reference sequence). The ends were cut back, 3 bases at V and 4 bases at J, with 16 bases in the middle. The clonotype was recovered from a man aged 25-45 years in good health. This chain uses TRBV19 with TRBJ1-5; D might be TRBD1 (6 bases). The specimen sequenced was naive CD4+ T cells sorted from blood. As for subset: CD45RA+ positively selected. The CDR3 coding sequence is TGTGCCAGTAGTATTTTGGGCGAGGGGGAAAATCAGCCCCAGCATTTT. Protein sequence: CASSILGEGENQPQHF.